A selection of T cell receptor beta chains follows, all from one sample in a study of T cell responses to AZD1222 COVID-19 vaccine. The data were produced by immunoSEQ multiplex PCR, yet TCRdb's version contains in-frame clones alone and is incomplete. The profile shows around 170,000 clones, 90% of them singletons. Sample: peripheral blood, taken on day 0 of AZD1222 vaccination. The source of these receptors is an adult in good health. The CDR3 runs from the conserved cysteine through the conserved F or W. The order of the fields is J gene, V gene, D gene, CDR3 length, clone size, CDR3 DNA, CDR3 protein. The D gene is left open where the match is weak. Only some rows state a clone size, as once, few, many or a class for expanded clones.

TRBJ2-5 | TRBV7-2 | NA | 14 | NA | TGTGCCAGCAGCTTAGAGGCTAGGGGTGAGACCCAGTACTTC | CASSLEARGETQYF
TRBJ2-1 | TRBV6-5 | NA | 13 | NA | TGTGCCAGCAGTTACGACTTGGGCGGGTTCATAGTCTTC | CASSYDLGGFIVF
TRBJ2-1 | TRBV28 | NA | 16 | NA | TGTGCCAGCAGTCCCTCTACCAGGACTTTCGGGAATGAGCAGTTCTTC | CASSPSTRTFGNEQFF
TRBJ2-5 | TRBV9 | NA | 14 | NA | TGTGCCAGCAGCGTGCGGGACGGGGAAGAGACCCAGTACTTC | CASSVRDGEETQYF
TRBJ2-1 | TRBV6-5 | NA | 14 | NA | TGTGCCAGCAGCACAGGGATTGAATCTTTGGGGCAGTTCTTC | CASSTGIESLGQFF
TRBJ1-4 | TRBV18 | TRBD1 | 16 | NA | TGTGCCAGCTCAACCTCTCGGACAGGGACTAATGAAAAACTGTTTTTT | CASSTSRTGTNEKLFF
TRBJ1-1 | TRBV6-5 | TRBD1 | 14 | NA | TGTGCCAGCAGGTTGGGACAGCCGAACACTGAAGCTTTCTTT | CASRLGQPNTEAFF
TRBJ2-4 | TRBV11-2 | TRBD2 | 17 | once | TGTGCCAGCAGCTTAAGCAGCGGGGGGGCCGTCAAAAACATTCAGTACTTC | CASSLSSGGAVKNIQYF
TRBJ1-2 | TRBV25-1 | TRBD1 | 14 | NA | TGTGCCAGCAGACAAACCGGGACAGGCTATGGCTACACCTTC | CASRQTGTGYGYTF
TRBJ1-6 | TRBV6-5 | NA | 14 | NA | TGTGCCAGCAGCCGCCGGGACTCAAATTCACCCCTCCACTTT | CASSRRDSNSPLHF
TRBJ2-5 | TRBV18 | NA | 15 | once | TGTGCCAGCTCACCGCCTGGGCTCGACCAAGAGACCCAGTACTTC | CASSPPGLDQETQYF
TRBJ1-4 | TRBV21-1 | NA | 15 | NA | TGTGCCAGCAGCAATGTAGGCAGGGAGCATGAAAAACTGTTTTTT | CASSNVGREHEKLFF
TRBJ1-4 | TRBV11-2 | NA | 14 | NA | TGTGCCAGCAGCTTAGGGGGGCCGGTTGACAAACTGTTTTTT | CASSLGGPVDKLFF
TRBJ1-3 | TRBV1 | NA | 19 | NA | TGCACCAGCAGCCGAACTCATCGATGCCCAGCTCGAACTGGAAACACCATATATTTT | CTSSRTHRCPARTGNTIYF
TRBJ1-2 | TRBV5-1 | NA | 14 | NA | TGCGCCAGCAGCACGGGCCAGGGGTGGTATGGCTACACCTTC | CASSTGQGWYGYTF
TRBJ1-2 | TRBV28 | NA | 13 | NA | TGTGCCAGCAGTTTAAAATTAGAAGGGGGCTACACCTTC | CASSLKLEGGYTF
TRBJ2-5 | TRBV5-1 | TRBD1 | 17 | NA | TGCGCCAGCAGCTTGCTCGGGACAGGGGGTCACCAAGAGACCCAGTACTTC | CASSLLGTGGHQETQYF
TRBJ1-4 | TRBV4-1 | NA | 16 | NA | TGCGCCAGCAGCTCGTACTCGGGGAAGGCTAATGAAAAACTGTTTTTT | CASSSYSGKANEKLFF
TRBJ1-6 | TRBV5-1 | NA | 14 | NA | TGCGCCAGCAGCTTGAAAAGGGGTTTCTCACCCCTCCACTTT | CASSLKRGFSPLHF
TRBJ1-1 | TRBV19 | NA | 13 | NA | TGTGCCAGTAGGTGGGGGCCGGGCACTGAAGCTTTCTTT | CASRWGPGTEAFF
TRBJ1-1 | TRBV9 | TRBD1 | 14 | NA | TGTGCCAGCAGCCCGACAGGGCAGAACACTGAAGCTTTCTTT | CASSPTGQNTEAFF
TRBJ1-4 | TRBV3-1/TRBV3-2 | TRBD1 | 13 | once | TGTGCCAGCAGTGTCCAGGGGGGAGGAAAACTGTTTTTT | CASSVQGGGKLFF
TRBJ2-1 | TRBV2 | TRBD2 | 16 | NA | TGTGCCAGCAGTAAGGGACTAGCGAGTGATTACAATGAGCAGTTCTTC | CASSKGLASDYNEQFF
TRBJ1-3 | TRBV5-1 | TRBD1 | 16 | NA | TGCGCCAGCAGCTTGGCGGCAGGGGGTTCTGGAAACACCATATATTTT | CASSLAAGGSGNTIYF
TRBJ1-6 | TRBV5-1 | NA | 15 | NA | TGCGCCAGCAGCTTGGCGGGTGAGGATAATTCACCCCTCCACTTT | CASSLAGEDNSPLHF
TRBJ2-7 | TRBV12-2 | NA | 14 | NA | TGTGCAAGTCGCCCTCGGACTACCAACTACGAGCAGTACTTC | CASRPRTTNYEQYF
TRBJ1-1 | TRBV30 | NA | 12 | NA | TGTGCCTGGAGACGCCTGATGGCTGAAGCTTTCTTT | CAWRRLMAEAFF
TRBJ2-7 | TRBV6-5 | NA | 15 | few | TGTGCCAGCAGCCAGAAAGTCGGGGGCATCAACGAGCAGTACTTC | CASSQKVGGINEQYF
TRBJ2-7 | TRBV6-1 | NA | 13 | NA | TGTGCCAGCAGTGAGGAGGTCACCTACGAGCAGTACTTC | CASSEEVTYEQYF
TRBJ1-5 | TRBV30 | NA | 14 | NA | TGTGCCTGGAGTCGGGACACCTTAAATCAGCCCCAGCATTTT | CAWSRDTLNQPQHF
TRBJ1-6 | TRBV5-1 | NA | 18 | once | TGCGCCAGCAGCTTGGCCTGGGGGGGCCATACAAATAATTCACCCCTCCACTTT | CASSLAWGGHTNNSPLHF
TRBJ1-6 | TRBV2 | NA | 15 | many | TGTGCCAGCAGTGGGGTTAGCTCCTATAATTCACCCCTCCACTTT | CASSGVSSYNSPLHF
TRBJ2-3 | TRBV12-3/TRBV12-4 | TRBD2 | 13 | NA | TGTGCCAGCAGTCTTGGTCAGCGGGGGGCCCAAGGTTTT | CASSLGQRGAQGF
TRBJ1-1 | TRBV30 | TRBD1 | 12 | once | TGTGCCTTGAGGGGGCGAAGGACTGAAGCTTTCTTT | CALRGRRTEAFF
TRBJ1-2 | TRBV6-5 | NA | 15 | NA | TGTGCCAGCAGCGATGCCGCCAGGGCGCACTATGGCTACACCTTC | CASSDAARAHYGYTF
TRBJ1-6 | TRBV13 | NA | 19 | NA | TGTGCCAGCAGCTTAGGCAGCGGAAAGAGAGGGACCTATAATTCACCCCTCCACTTT | CASSLGSGKRGTYNSPLHF
TRBJ2-7 | TRBV2 | TRBD2 | 13 | NA | TGTGCCAGCAGCCCCGGGACTAGCCCGGAGCAGTACTTC | CASSPGTSPEQYF
TRBJ2-3 | TRBV5-1 | TRBD2 | 16 | NA | TGCGCCAGCAGCGTACCGACTAGCGGAAGCACAGATACGCAGTATTTT | CASSVPTSGSTDTQYF
TRBJ1-3 | TRBV2 | NA | 16 | NA | TGTGCCAGCAGCTCCCTTAGGGCAGGGGCTGGAAACACCATATATTTT | CASSSLRAGAGNTIYF
TRBJ1-2 | TRBV7-2 | NA | 14 | NA | TGTGCCAGCAGCCCTCGGGGCTCCTGGTATGGCTACACCTTC | CASSPRGSWYGYTF
TRBJ2-5 | TRBV6-2/TRBV6-3 | TRBD2 | 17 | NA | TGTGCCAGCAGTTCGTCTAGCGGGGGGCGGGCTCAAGAGACCCAGTACTTC | CASSSSSGGRAQETQYF
TRBJ2-7 | TRBV2 | TRBD1 | 14 | NA | TGTGCCAGCTATAGGGACAGGGGATCCTACGAGCAGTACTTC | CASYRDRGSYEQYF
TRBJ2-7 | TRBV11-3 | TRBD2 | 16 | NA | TGTGCCAGCACCCACCCCCTGCGGGGGGGAATCTACGAGCAGTACTTC | CASTHPLRGGIYEQYF
TRBJ1-2 | TRBV5-1 | NA | 13 | NA | TGCGCCAGCAGCTTGGAAGGGGATTATGGCTACACCTTC | CASSLEGDYGYTF
TRBJ1-4 | TRBV4-3 | TRBD1 | 17 | NA | TGCGCCAGCAGCCAAGTTAGGGGGACAGGGGGCGTCGAAAAACTGTTTTTT | CASSQVRGTGGVEKLFF
TRBJ2-1 | TRBV5-4 | NA | 11 | NA | TGTGCCAGCAGCCTTTACAATGAGCAGTTCTTC | CASSLYNEQFF
TRBJ1-5 | TRBV30 | NA | 14 | NA | TGTGCCTGGAGTGTCCCTTCAAGCAATCAGCCCCAGCATTTT | CAWSVPSSNQPQHF
TRBJ1-1 | TRBV11-2 | TRBD1 | 13 | NA | TGTGCCAGCAGCGGACAGGGAAACACTGAAGCTTTCTTT | CASSGQGNTEAFF
TRBJ1-3 | TRBV18 | NA | 16 | NA | TGTGCCAGCTCACCCCGAACCAGGGGTGCTGGAAACACCATATATTTT | CASSPRTRGAGNTIYF
TRBJ2-1 | TRBV6-2/TRBV6-3 | NA | 12 | once | TGTGCCAGCAGTTTTGGAGGGAATGAGCAGTTCTTC | CASSFGGNEQFF
TRBJ2-2 | TRBV7-8 | NA | 18 | NA | TGTGCCAGCAGCTTAGGACTGGAGGGGGGTGAGAACACCGGGGAGCTGTTTTTT | CASSLGLEGGENTGELFF
TRBJ2-7 | TRBV7-9 | TRBD2 | 17 | NA | TGTGCCAGCAGCTTAGTTGTGGCTAGCGGGGGTCTCTACGAGCAGTACTTC | CASSLVVASGGLYEQYF
TRBJ2-1 | TRBV4-2 | TRBD2 | 15 | NA | TGTGCCAGCAGCCTGGGACTAGCGGAGTACAATGAGCAGTTCTTC | CASSLGLAEYNEQFF